The TCR beta chain under discussion was sequenced for a study of PD-L1 blockade in urothelial cancer (dated by TCRdb to 2015 to 2018). For the study in its entirety: Every patient began therapy in the mid-2010s and was given atezolizumab 1,200 mg intravenously every 3 weeks. From tumor samples, the median yield was 1,402 T cells and about a thousand unique TCRs, with median clonality of around 0.092 and T cell proportion of almost 0.1. Tumors from two patients failed quality control and three patients lacked available tumor, so five were excluded from tumor TCR analyses. Durable clinical benefit was achieved by nine patients but not by the remaining 20. Patients had an ECOG performance status of 0 or 1 and had received between 0 and 3 prior chemotherapy regimens. About 85% of the 29 patients were males with bladder-origin urothelial cancer, and about 60% of the roughly 29 reported a prior smoking history. Whole exome sequencing and RNA sequencing of pretreatment tumors were performed alongside TCR sequencing in the same patients. Durable clinical benefit was defined as progression-free survival longer than 6 months, and TCR features were also tested against progression-free and overall survival. TCR sequencing covered pretreatment tumor samples and matched, serially collected peripheral blood taken before and after atezolizumab treatment. Pretreatment blood TCR-seq was available for around 29 patients, at least one posttreatment blood collection was obtained for some 24 patients, and tumor TCR-seq was available for some 24 patients. Somatic, immune and clinical correlates of response to PD-L1 blockade with atezolizumab in urothelial cancer were the focus of an exploratory multi-omic analysis.

Synthetic TCR analog templates were spiked into each PCR to estimate absolute template abundance from read counts. In FFPE tumors, housekeeping genes were amplified and quantified to estimate usable DNA and calculate T cell fraction. Using the immunoSEQ assay, TCRbeta CDR3 regions were amplified from genomic DNA with bias-controlled V and J gene primers. Sequencing of rearranged TCRbeta segments was done at approximately 20X coverage. In the original analysis: Sequencing errors were corrected by clustering and CDR3s were annotated against IMGT to assign V, D and J genes. Only productive TCRbeta rearrangements were used in downstream analyses, excluding out-of-frame or stop-codon sequences. To compute clonality, Shannon entropy was normalized by the log of the number of unique productive sequences and then subtracted from one. Clones differing between time points or between blood and tumor were identified by Fisher's exact test with Benjamini-Hochberg correction at adjusted p below 0.01. The immuneACCESS repertoire file appears here via TCRdb, limited to in-frame rearrangements. These files lack a portion of the clones; in checked studies, under half of the deficit traces to unresolved V genes, and the cause of the others is not known. V and J calls and clone size are copied from that table; D and trimming were computed from the DNA. The sample records approximately 1,600 clones, about a third of which are singletons. More than 9.5% of the sample belongs to the ten largest clones.

The sample's time point, from its label and the paper: pretreatment tumor sample. A total of about 31 patients with locally advanced or metastatic urothelial carcinoma, treated at Memorial Sloan Kettering on a trial protocol, made up the cohort. All tumor tissue used for sequencing was obtained before atezolizumab dosing. The Qiagen DNeasy Blood extraction kit was used to purify genomic DNA from total PBMCs and tumor samples. The CDR3 numbers 16 residues from cysteine through phenylalanine. Only the CDR3 DNA stays, 48 bases, in frame from base 1. Trimming costs V 0 bases and J 10 bases, and their ends lie 21 bases apart. According to the germline V gene (reference sequence), CDR1 reads WNHNN and CDR2 reads SYGVQD. As regards this clone: This clone's antigen is unknown. No base-level quality is on record; no much larger clone is a single base apart.

Study-wide conclusions, independent of this receptor: At 3 weeks after the start of treatment, tumor-associated TCR clones in peripheral blood had expanded more in patients with durable benefit (n ≈ 22, p = 0.022). Because of the small sample size (n ≈ 28) and the many exploratory analyses performed, the results are intended to be regarded as hypothesis-generating. FFPE tumor samples that were not collected immediately before treatment were used, and only one sample per patient was analyzed, so heterogeneity was possibly missed. The proportion of tumor-infiltrating T lymphocytes was higher in patients with durable benefit (n of about 25, Mann-Whitney p = 0.047).

The chain is encoded by TRBV10-1 joined to TRBJ1-1; the D gene is possibly TRBD1, with 5 bases matching. Material: tumor tissue, obtained before atezolizumab (anti-PD-L1) treatment. The clonotype was recovered from a woman aged 55-70 years with urothelial cancer. The CDR3 region: CASSESTQGGTVGAFF. The DNA is as follows: TGCGCCAGCAGTGAGTCGACTCAGGGTGGAACGGTCGGAGCTTTCTTT.